This T cell receptor beta chain stems from a study of T cells in Graves' hyperthyroidism and ophthalmopathy. Uncontrolled infection, other autoimmune disease, pregnancy and lactation each barred patients from inclusion. Extraction of PBMCs used 7.5 to 10 ml of fresh peripheral blood. Authors of the study amplified TCR beta CDR3 regions from RNA transcripts. Carried out on the TCR CDR3, a first-round RT-PCR used the HTBI primer set. MiXCR, run by TCRdb on the multiplex PCR reads, gives a single entry per CDR3 protein. The sample lists around 190,000 distinct CDR3 sequences; 15% to 20% were seen once. CDR1 is SGHDT and CDR2 is YYEEEE in the germline V gene. CDR3 length: 13 residues. V lost 1 base and J lost 2, with 7 bases in between.

V gene TRBV5-6 combines with J gene TRBJ2-7; unclear D gene. This receptor was obtained from a woman aged 50 to 60 with Graves' hyperthyroidism. Sequencing input: blood. The CDR3 region is CASSLRRTYEQYF. The CDR3, as DNA: TGTGCCAGCAGCTTGCGTCGAACCTACGAGCAGTACTTC. The entire variable domain, with the rest obtained from reference TRBV5-6 and TRBJ2-7, is as follows: DAGVTQSPTHLIKTRGQQVTLRCSPKSGHDTVSWYQQALGQGPQFIFQYYEEEERQRGNFPDRFSGHQFPNYSSELNVNALLLGDSALYLCASSLRRTYEQYFGPGTRLTVT.